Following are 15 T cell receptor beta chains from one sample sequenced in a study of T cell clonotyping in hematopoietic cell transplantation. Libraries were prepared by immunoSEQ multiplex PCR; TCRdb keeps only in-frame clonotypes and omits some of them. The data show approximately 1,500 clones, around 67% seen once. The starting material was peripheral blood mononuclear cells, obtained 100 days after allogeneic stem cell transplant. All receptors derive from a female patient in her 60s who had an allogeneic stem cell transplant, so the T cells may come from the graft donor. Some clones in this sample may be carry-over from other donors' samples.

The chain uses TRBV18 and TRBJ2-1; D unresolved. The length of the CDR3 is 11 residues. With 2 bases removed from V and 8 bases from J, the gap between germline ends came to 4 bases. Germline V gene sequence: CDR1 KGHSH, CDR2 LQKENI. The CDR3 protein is CASSPSDEQFF. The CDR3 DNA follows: TGTGCCAGCTCACCAAGCGATGAGCAGTTCTTC.

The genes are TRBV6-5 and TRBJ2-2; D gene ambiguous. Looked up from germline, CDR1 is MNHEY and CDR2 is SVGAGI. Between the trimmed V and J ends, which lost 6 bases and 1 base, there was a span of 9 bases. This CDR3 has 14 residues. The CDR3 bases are TGTGCCAGCAGCCACTACTGGAACACCGGGGAGCTGTTTTTT. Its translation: CASSHYWNTGELFF.

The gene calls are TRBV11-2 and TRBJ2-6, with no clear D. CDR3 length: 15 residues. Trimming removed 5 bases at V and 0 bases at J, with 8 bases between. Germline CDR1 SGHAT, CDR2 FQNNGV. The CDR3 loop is CASSTYNSGANVLTF. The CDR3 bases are TGTGCCAGCAGCACGTATAACTCTGGGGCCAACGTCCTGACTTTC. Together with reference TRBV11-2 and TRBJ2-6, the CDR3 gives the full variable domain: EAGVAQSPRYKIIEKRQSVAFWCNPISGHATLYWYQQILGQGPKLLIQFQNNGVVDDSQLPKDRFSAERLKGVDSTLKIQPAKLEDSAVYLCASSTYNSGANVLTFGAGSRLTVL.

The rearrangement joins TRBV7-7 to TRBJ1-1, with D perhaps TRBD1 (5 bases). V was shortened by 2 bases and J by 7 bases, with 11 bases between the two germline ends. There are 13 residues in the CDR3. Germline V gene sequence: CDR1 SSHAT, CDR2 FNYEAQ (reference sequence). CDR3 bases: TGTGCCAGCAGCTTAAACCAGGGAAGTGAAGCTTTCTTT. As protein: CASSLNQGSEAFF.

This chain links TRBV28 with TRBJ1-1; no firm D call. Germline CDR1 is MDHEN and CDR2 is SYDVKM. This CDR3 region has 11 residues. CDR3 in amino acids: CVVRVGTEAFF. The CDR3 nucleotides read TGTGTCGTCCGGGTAGGCACTGAAGCTTTCTTT.

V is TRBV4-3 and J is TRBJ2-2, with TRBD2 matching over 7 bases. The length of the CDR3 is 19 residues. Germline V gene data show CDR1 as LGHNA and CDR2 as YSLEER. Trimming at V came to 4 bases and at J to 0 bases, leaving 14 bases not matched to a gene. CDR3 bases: TGCGCCAGCAGCCCCCAAAAGAAGGCTAGCGGATCGAACACCGGGGAGCTGTTTTTT. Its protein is CASSPQKKASGSNTGELFF.

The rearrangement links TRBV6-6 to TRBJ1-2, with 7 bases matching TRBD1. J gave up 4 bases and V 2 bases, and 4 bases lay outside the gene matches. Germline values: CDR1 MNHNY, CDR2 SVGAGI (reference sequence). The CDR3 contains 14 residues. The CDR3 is CASSYGGDSYGYTF. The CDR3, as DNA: TGTGCCAGCAGTTACGGTGGGGACAGCTATGGCTACACCTTC.

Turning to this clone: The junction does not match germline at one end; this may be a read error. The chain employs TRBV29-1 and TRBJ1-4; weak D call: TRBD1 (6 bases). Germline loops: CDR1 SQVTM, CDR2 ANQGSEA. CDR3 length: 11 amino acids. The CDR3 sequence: CSGLQGEELFF. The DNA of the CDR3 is TGCAGCGGATTACAGGGTGAAGAACTGTTTTTT.

For the CDR3, the DNA is TGTGCCAGCAGCCCAAGGACAGCCAAGAGAGCTTTCTTT. Translation gives CASSPRTAKRAFF. The V and J genes are TRBV7-8 and TRBJ1-1, with D possibly being TRBD1 (6 bases). This CDR3 is 13 amino acids long. CDR1 and CDR2 from the germline V gene are SGHVS and FQNEAQ. Trimming took off 5 bases at V and 10 bases at J, with 17 bases between the two ends.

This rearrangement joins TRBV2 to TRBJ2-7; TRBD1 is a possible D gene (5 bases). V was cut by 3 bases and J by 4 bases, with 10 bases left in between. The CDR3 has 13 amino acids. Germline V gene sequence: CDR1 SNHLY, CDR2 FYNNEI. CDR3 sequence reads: CASSDVRDYEQYF. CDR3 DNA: TGTGCCAGCAGTGACGTCAGGGATTACGAGCAGTACTTC.

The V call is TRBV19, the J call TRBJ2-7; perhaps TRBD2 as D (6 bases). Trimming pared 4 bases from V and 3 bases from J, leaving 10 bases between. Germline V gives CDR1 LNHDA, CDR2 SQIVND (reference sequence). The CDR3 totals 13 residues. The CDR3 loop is CASSTDYLYEQYF. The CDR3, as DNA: TGTGCCAGTAGTACGGACTATCTCTACGAGCAGTACTTC.

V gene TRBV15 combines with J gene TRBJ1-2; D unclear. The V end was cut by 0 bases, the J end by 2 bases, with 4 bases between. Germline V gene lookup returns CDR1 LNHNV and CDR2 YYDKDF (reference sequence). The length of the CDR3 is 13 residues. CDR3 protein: CATSRDGNYGYTF. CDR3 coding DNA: TGTGCCACCAGCAGAGACGGGAACTATGGCTACACCTTC.

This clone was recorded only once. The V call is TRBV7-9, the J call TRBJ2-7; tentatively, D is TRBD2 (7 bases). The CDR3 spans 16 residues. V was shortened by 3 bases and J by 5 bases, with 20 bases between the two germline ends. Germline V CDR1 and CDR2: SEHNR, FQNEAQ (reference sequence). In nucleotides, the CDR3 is TGTGCCAGCAGCTTCCCCACAGGGAGGGTCGGCAACGAGCAGTACTTC. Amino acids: CASSFPTGRVGNEQYF.

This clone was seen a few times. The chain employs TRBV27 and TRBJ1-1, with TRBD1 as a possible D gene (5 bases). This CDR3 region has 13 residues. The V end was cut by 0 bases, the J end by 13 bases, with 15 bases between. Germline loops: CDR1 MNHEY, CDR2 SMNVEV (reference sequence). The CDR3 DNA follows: TGTGCCAGCAGTTTATCGGCAGGGAGGTCTGGTTTCTTT. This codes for CASSLSAGRSGFF.

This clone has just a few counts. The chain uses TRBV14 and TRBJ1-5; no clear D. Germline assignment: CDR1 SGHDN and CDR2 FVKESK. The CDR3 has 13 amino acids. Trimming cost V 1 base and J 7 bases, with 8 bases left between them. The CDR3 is CASSQGKGQPQHF. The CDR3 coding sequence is TGTGCCAGCAGCCAAGGGAAGGGACAGCCCCAGCATTTT.